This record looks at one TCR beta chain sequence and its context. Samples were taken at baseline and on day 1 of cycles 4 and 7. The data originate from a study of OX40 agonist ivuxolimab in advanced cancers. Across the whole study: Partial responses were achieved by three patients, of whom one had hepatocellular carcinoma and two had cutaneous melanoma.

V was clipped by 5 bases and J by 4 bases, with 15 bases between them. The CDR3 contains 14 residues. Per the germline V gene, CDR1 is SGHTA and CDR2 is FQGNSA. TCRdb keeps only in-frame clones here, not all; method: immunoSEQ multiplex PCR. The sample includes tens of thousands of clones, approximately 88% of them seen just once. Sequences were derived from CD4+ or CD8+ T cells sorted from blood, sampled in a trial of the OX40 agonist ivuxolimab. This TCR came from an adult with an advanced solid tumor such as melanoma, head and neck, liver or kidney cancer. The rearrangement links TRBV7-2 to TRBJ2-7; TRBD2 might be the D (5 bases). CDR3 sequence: CASSPGVPLYEQYF. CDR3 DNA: TGTGCCAGCAGCCCCGGGGTCCCTCTTTACGAGCAGTACTTC.